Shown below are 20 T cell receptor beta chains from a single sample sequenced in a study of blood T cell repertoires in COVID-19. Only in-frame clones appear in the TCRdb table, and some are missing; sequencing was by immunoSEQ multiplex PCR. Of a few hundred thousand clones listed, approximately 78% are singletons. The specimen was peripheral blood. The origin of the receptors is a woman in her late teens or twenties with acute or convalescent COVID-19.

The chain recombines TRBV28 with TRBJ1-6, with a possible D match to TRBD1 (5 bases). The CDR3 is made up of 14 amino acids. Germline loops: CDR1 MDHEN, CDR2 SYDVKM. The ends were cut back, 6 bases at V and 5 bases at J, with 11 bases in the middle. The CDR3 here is CASSAGRDNSPLHF. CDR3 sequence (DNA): TGTGCCAGCAGCGCAGGGAGGGATAATTCACCCCTCCACTTT.

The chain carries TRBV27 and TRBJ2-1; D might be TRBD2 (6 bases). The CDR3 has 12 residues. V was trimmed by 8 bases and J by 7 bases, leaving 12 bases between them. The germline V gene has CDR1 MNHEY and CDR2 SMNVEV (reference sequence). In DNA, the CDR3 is TGTGCCAGCCAAGCGGGCTTGAATGAGCAGTTCTTC. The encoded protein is CASQAGLNEQFF.

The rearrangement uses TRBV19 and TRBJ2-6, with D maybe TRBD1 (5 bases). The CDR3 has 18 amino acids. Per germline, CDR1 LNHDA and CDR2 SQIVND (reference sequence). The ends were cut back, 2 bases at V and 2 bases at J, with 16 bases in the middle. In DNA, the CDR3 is TGTGCCAGTAGTATAAAGGGGCGTCAGCTCGCTGGGGCCAACGTCCTGACTTTC. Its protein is CASSIKGRQLAGANVLTF.

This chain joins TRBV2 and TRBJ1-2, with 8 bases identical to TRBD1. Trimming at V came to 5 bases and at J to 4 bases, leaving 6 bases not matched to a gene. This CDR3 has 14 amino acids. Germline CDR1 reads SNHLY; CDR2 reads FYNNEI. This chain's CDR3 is CASSLDRAGYGYTF. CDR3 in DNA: TGTGCCAGCAGTTTGGACAGGGCGGGCTATGGCTACACCTTC.

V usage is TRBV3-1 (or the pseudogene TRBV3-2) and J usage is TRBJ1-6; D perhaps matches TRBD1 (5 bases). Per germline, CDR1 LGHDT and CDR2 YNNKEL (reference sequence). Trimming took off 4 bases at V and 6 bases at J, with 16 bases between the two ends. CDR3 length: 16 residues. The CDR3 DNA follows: TGTGCCAGCAGCCTGATGGGGCCAGCCGTTAATTCACCCCTCCACTTT. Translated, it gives CASSLMGPAVNSPLHF.

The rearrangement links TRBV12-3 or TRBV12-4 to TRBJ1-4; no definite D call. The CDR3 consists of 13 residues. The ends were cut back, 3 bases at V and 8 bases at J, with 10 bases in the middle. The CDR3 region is CASSFKMEEKLFF. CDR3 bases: TGTGCCAGCAGTTTTAAAATGGAGGAAAAACTGTTTTTT.

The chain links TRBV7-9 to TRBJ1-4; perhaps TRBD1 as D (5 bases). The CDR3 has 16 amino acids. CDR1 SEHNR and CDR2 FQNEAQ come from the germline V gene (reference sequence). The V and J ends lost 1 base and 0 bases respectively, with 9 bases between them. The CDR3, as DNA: TGTGCCAGCAGCTTAGGACAGTCTGCAACTAATGAAAAACTGTTTTTT. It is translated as CASSLGQSATNEKLFF.

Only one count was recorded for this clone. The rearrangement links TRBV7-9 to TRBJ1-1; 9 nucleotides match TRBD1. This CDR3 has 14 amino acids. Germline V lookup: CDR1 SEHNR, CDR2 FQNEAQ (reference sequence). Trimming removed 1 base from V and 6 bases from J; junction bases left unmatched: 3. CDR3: CASSLDRGRSEAFF. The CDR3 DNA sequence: TGTGCCAGCAGCTTAGACAGGGGGCGGTCTGAAGCTTTCTTT.

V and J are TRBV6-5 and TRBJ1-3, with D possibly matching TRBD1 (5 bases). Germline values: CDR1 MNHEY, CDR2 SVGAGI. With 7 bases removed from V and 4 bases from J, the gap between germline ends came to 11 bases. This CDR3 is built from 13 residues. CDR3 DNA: TGTGCCAGCACCCCCGGGGGGGGAAACACCATATATTTT. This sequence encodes CASTPGGGNTIYF.

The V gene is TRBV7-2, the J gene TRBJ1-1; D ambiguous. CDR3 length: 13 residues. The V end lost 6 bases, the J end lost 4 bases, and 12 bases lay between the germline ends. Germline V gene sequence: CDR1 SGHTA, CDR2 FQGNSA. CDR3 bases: TGTGCCAGCAGGCGGAGGGTTGGCACTGAAGCTTTCTTT. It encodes CASRRRVGTEAFF.

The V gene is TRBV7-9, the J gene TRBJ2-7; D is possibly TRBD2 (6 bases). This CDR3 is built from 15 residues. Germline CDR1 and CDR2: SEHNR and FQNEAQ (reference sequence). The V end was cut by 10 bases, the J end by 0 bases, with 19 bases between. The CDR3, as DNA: TGTGCCACCCCAGGTCGGGGGAGGAACTCCTACGAGCAGTACTTC. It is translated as CATPGRGRNSYEQYF.

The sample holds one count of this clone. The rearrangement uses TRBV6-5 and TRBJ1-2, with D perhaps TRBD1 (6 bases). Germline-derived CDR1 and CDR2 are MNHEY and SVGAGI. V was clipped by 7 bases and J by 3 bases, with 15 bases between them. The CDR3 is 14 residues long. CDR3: CASTPNRAHYGYTF. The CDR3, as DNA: TGTGCCAGCACCCCAAACAGGGCTCACTATGGCTACACCTTC.

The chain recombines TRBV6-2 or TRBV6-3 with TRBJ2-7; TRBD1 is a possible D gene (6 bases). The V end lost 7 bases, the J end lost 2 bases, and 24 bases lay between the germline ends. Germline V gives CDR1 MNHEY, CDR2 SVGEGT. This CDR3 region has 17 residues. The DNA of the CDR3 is TGTGCCAGCACCCCCACTCCAACAGGGCGGTCGGCCTACGAGCAGTACTTC. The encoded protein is CASTPTPTGRSAYEQYF.

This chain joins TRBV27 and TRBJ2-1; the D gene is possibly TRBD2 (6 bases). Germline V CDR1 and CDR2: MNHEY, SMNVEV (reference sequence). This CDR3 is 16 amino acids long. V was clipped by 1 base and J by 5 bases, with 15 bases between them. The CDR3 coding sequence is TGTGCCAGCAGTTTATACGGGGCCGGCGGGAACAATGAGCAGTTCTTC. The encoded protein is CASSLYGAGGNNEQFF.

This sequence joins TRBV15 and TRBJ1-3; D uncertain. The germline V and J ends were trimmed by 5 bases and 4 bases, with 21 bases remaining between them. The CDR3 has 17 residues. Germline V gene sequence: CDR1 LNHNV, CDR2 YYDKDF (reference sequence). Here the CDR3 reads CATSRFPLGASGNTIYF. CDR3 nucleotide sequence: TGTGCCACCAGCCGTTTCCCCTTGGGAGCATCGGGAAACACCATATATTTT.

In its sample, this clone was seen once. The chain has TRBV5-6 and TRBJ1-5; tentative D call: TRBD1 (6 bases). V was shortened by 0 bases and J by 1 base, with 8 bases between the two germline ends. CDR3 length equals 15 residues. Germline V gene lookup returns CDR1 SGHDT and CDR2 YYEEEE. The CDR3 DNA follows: TGTGCCAGCAGCTTGGAGGGGGACAGCAATCAGCCCCAGCATTTT. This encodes CASSLEGDSNQPQHF. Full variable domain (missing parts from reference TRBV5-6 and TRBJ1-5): DAGVTQSPTHLIKTRGQQVTLRCSPKSGHDTVSWYQQALGQGPQFIFQYYEEEERQRGNFPDRFSGHQFPNYSSELNVNALLLGDSALYLCASSLEGDSNQPQHFGDGTRLSIL.

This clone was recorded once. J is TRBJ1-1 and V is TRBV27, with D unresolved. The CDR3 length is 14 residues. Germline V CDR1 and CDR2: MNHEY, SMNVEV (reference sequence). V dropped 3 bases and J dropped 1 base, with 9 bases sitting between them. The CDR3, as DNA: TGTGCCAGCAGTTTTGCCAGTCCGAACACTGAAGCTTTCTTT. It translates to CASSFASPNTEAFF.

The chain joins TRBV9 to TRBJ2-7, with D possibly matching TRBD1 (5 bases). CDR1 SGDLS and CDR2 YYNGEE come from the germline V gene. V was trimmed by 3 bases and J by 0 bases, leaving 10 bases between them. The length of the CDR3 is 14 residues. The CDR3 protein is CASSEDSYSYEQYF. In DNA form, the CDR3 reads TGTGCCAGCAGCGAAGACAGCTACTCCTACGAGCAGTACTTC.

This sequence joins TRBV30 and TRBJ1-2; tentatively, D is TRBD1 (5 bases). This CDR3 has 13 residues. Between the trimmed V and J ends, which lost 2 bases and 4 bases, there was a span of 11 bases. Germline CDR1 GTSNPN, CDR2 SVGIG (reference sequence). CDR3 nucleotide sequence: TGTGCCTGGAGTCACGGGGGTATCTATGGCTACACCTTC. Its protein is CAWSHGGIYGYTF.

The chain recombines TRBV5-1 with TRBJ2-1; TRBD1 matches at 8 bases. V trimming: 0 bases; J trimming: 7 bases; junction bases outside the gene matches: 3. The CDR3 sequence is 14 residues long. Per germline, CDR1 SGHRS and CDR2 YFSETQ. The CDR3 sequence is CASSLGQGTNEQFF. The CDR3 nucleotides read TGCGCCAGCAGCTTGGGACAGGGGACGAATGAGCAGTTCTTC.